This entry lists 21 T cell receptor beta chains sequenced from one sample in a study of blood T cell repertoires in COVID-19. The table came from immunoSEQ multiplex PCR; TCRdb's copy has only in-frame clones and leaves some out. The sample lists 430,000 or so clones; 70% to 90% were seen once. The sequencing sample was made of PBMCs or T cells enriched from blood (not recorded which). These receptor sequences come from a woman aged 40 to 55 who had recovered from COVID-19.

The rearrangement joins TRBV27 to TRBJ2-7, with D perhaps matching TRBD1 (5 bases). CDR1 and CDR2 from the germline V gene are MNHEY and SMNVEV (reference sequence). V lost 4 bases and J 5 bases, leaving 9 bases between the germline ends. The CDR3 sequence is 12 residues long. The CDR3 DNA reads as TGTGCCAGCAGTTCCCCAGGGAACGAGCAGTACTTC. It yields the protein CASSSPGNEQYF.

The rearrangement links TRBV5-4 to TRBJ1-2; D call uncertain. Germline V CDR1 and CDR2: SGHNT, YYREEE (reference sequence). This CDR3 spans 14 amino acids. Between the trimmed V and J ends, which lost 4 bases and 1 base, there was a span of 11 bases. CDR3 DNA sequence: TGTGCCAGCAGCGTATTAACAGTTAACTATGGCTACACCTTC. It yields the protein CASSVLTVNYGYTF.

V is TRBV2 and J is TRBJ2-3; D call uncertain. The V gene's germline CDR1 is SNHLY and CDR2 FYNNEI. The V end lost 3 bases, the J end lost 1 base, and 8 bases lay between the germline ends. The CDR3 is 14 residues long. The CDR3 nucleotides are TGTGCCAGCAGTGAGGGTCAGGGCACAGATACGCAGTATTTT. Translating it yields CASSEGQGTDTQYF. Based on the CDR3 plus reference TRBV2 and TRBJ2-3, the full variable domain is EPEVTQTPSHQVTQMGQEVILRCVPISNHLYFYWYRQILGQKVEFLVSFYNNEISEKSEIFDDQFSVERPDGSNFTLKIRSTKLEDSAMYFCASSEGQGTDTQYFGPGTRLTVL.

The V gene is TRBV3-1 (or the pseudogene TRBV3-2), the J gene TRBJ2-7; 7 bases are a match to TRBD2. V lost 3 bases, J lost 3 bases, and 2 bases stayed unmatched. Germline CDR1 reads LGHDT; CDR2 reads YNNKEL (reference sequence). The CDR3 runs to 13 residues. The CDR3 here is CASSHGGVYEQYF. The DNA of the CDR3 is TGTGCCAGCAGCCATGGGGGGGTCTACGAGCAGTACTTC.

The rearrangement uses TRBV6-2 or TRBV6-3 and TRBJ2-7; 13 nucleotides match TRBD2. This CDR3 is 16 amino acids long. Germline CDR1 reads MNHEY; CDR2 reads SVGEGT. Trimming removed 5 bases from V and 5 bases from J; junction bases left unmatched: 9. CDR3 sequence (DNA): TGTGCCAGCAGTAGGGGACTAGCGGGAATTCACCACGAGCAGTACTTC. This codes for CASSRGLAGIHHEQYF.

V and J are TRBV5-1 and TRBJ2-7; 7 nucleotides line up with TRBD1. Germline values: CDR1 SGHRS, CDR2 YFSETQ. The CDR3 is 16 amino acids. J gave up 2 bases and V 0 bases, and 8 bases lay outside the gene matches. For the CDR3, the DNA is TGCGCCAGCAGCTTGGGTGGCAGTCAGGGGGCCTACGAGCAGTACTTC. Protein product: CASSLGGSQGAYEQYF.

The chain employs TRBV11-2 and TRBJ1-1; 12 bases match TRBD1. This CDR3 has 16 residues. V gave up 1 base and J gave up 6 bases; unmatched junction bases: 6. The germline V gene has CDR1 SGHAT and CDR2 FQNNGV. CDR3: CASSLAPGQGAAEAFF. CDR3 nucleotides: TGTGCCAGCAGCTTAGCCCCGGGACAGGGGGCCGCTGAAGCTTTCTTT.

The rearrangement joins TRBV5-4 to TRBJ2-1; 9 bases fit TRBD2. This CDR3 spans 16 amino acids. V lost 4 bases and J lost 0; bases outside the gene matches: 5. Germline V gene sequence: CDR1 SGHNT, CDR2 YYREEE (reference sequence). DNA of the CDR3: TGTGCCAGCAGCCCTGGGACTAGCCGCTCCTACAATGAGCAGTTCTTC. As protein: CASSPGTSRSYNEQFF.

This clone came up once. The rearrangement joins TRBV5-6 to TRBJ2-1; 7 bases map to TRBD2. Losses at the gene ends were 3 bases for V and 7 bases for J; bases not matched to a gene: 13. Germline V gene sequence: CDR1 SGHDT, CDR2 YYEEEE. The CDR3 is 16 amino acids. CDR3 nucleotides: TGTGCCAGCAGCTCTGGACTCACTAGCGCTATGAATGAGCAGTTCTTC. As protein: CASSSGLTSAMNEQFF.

CDR3 nucleotide sequence: TGTGCCAGCAGCTACGACAGAAGGGAGCAGTACTTC. Translating gives CASSYDRREQYF. The rearrangement links TRBV5-5 to TRBJ2-7; tentative D call: TRBD1 (5 bases). The CDR3 sequence is 12 residues long. Trimming cost V 3 bases and J 7 bases, with 11 bases left between them. The germline CDR1 and CDR2 sequences are SGHKS and YYEKEE (reference sequence).

The CDR3 protein is CASRRSQGGNQPQHF. The CDR3 DNA sequence: TGTGCCAGCAGGAGGAGCCAGGGTGGCAATCAGCCCCAGCATTTT. The chain joins TRBV2 to TRBJ1-5; tentatively, D is TRBD1 (5 bases). The CDR3 covers 15 residues. Per germline, CDR1 SNHLY and CDR2 FYNNEI. Trimming stripped 6 bases from V and 2 bases from J, with 14 bases between.

This chain joins TRBV5-1 and TRBJ2-7, with 9 bases fitting TRBD2. Germline lookup yields CDR1 SGHRS and CDR2 YFSETQ. This CDR3 has 16 amino acids. The trim removed 0 bases at V and 1 base at J, leaving 5 bases unmatched. The chain's CDR3 is CASSLGASGVSYEQYF. CDR3 DNA sequence: TGCGCCAGCAGCTTGGGCGCTAGCGGGGTTTCCTACGAGCAGTACTTC. The variable domain in full, completed from reference TRBV5-1 and TRBJ2-7, reads KAGVTQTPRYLIKTRGQQVTLSCSPISGHRSVSWYQQTPGQGLQFLFEYFSETQRNKGNFPGRFSGRQFSNSRSEMNVSTLELGDSALYLCASSLGASGVSYEQYFGPGTRLTVT.

V is TRBV7-8 and J is TRBJ2-7; D ambiguous. CDR3 length: 15 amino acids. V gave up 1 base and J gave up 0 bases, with 10 bases separating them. Germline V gene sequence: CDR1 SGHVS, CDR2 FQNEAQ. CDR3 protein: CASSLGVYFSYEQYF. DNA for the CDR3: TGTGCCAGCAGCTTAGGAGTCTACTTCTCCTACGAGCAGTACTTC. The whole variable domain, filled in from reference TRBV7-8 and TRBJ2-7, reads GAGVSQSPRYKVAKRGQDVALRCDPISGHVSLFWYQQALGQGPEFLTYFQNEAQLDKSGLPSDRFFAERPEGSVSTLKIQRTQQEDSAVYLCASSLGVYFSYEQYFGPGTRLTVT.

The chain combines TRBV15 with TRBJ1-1; 10 nucleotides match TRBD1. V lost 3 bases and J lost 4; bases outside the gene matches: 5. The CDR3 length is 15 residues. Germline CDR1 reads LNHNV; CDR2 reads YYDKDF (reference sequence). This chain's CDR3 is CATSSTGTGVTEAFF. CDR3 nucleotides: TGTGCCACCAGCAGCACCGGGACAGGGGTCACTGAAGCTTTCTTT.

The rearrangement links TRBV19 to TRBJ2-6, with 8 positions matching TRBD1. CDR3 length: 16 residues. J was trimmed by 1 base and V by 5 bases; bases with no gene match: 4. Germline lookup yields CDR1 LNHDA and CDR2 SQIVND (reference sequence). CDR3 amino acids: CASSPTGESGANVLTF. CDR3 bases: TGTGCCAGTAGTCCGACAGGGGAGTCTGGGGCCAACGTCCTGACTTTC.

The chain links TRBV6-2 or TRBV6-3 to TRBJ2-3, with D tentatively TRBD2 (5 bases). Trimming stripped 4 bases from V and 1 base from J, with 12 bases between. Germline values: CDR1 MNHEY, CDR2 SVGEGT. The CDR3 is 15 amino acids. In DNA form, the CDR3 reads TGTGCCAGCAGTTGGGTTGGGGAGCGCACAGATACGCAGTATTTT. Residues: CASSWVGERTDTQYF.

The genes are TRBV6-5 and TRBJ2-7; 9 bases match TRBD2. CDR3 length: 15 amino acids. Germline V gene sequence: CDR1 MNHEY, CDR2 SVGAGI. The junction had 8 bases not matched to a gene; V was cut back by 2 bases and J by 6 bases. The chain's CDR3 is CASSYGAGGPVEQYF. The CDR3, as DNA: TGTGCCAGCAGTTACGGGGCGGGAGGGCCTGTCGAGCAGTACTTC.

The chain uses TRBV7-9 and TRBJ2-1, with a tentative D call TRBD1 (7 bases). Germline lookup yields CDR1 SEHNR and CDR2 FQNEAQ (reference sequence). The germline V and J ends were trimmed by 2 bases and 9 bases, with 11 bases remaining between them. The CDR3 totals 13 residues. As DNA, the CDR3 is TGTGCCAGCAGCTTAACGCGGGACAGTGAGCAGTTCTTC. It yields the protein CASSLTRDSEQFF. Complete variable domain (other parts from reference TRBV7-9 and TRBJ2-1): DTGVSQNPRHKITKRGQNVTFRCDPISEHNRLYWYRQTLGQGPEFLTYFQNEAQLEKSRLLSDRFSAERPKGSFSTLEIQRTEQGDSAMYLCASSLTRDSEQFFGPGTRLTVL.

V is TRBV24-1 and J is TRBJ1-5; possibly TRBD1 for D (6 bases). The CDR3 contains 15 residues. The V gene lost 3 bases and the J gene lost 7 bases, with 15 bases spanning the gap. Looked up from germline, CDR1 is KGHDR and CDR2 is SFDVKD. The CDR3 spells CATSDSQGPNQPQHF. As DNA, the CDR3 is TGTGCCACCAGTGATAGCCAGGGGCCTAACCAGCCCCAGCATTTT.

This chain joins TRBV27 and TRBJ2-7; TRBD1 matches 7 bases. The CDR3 totals 12 residues. CDR1 MNHEY and CDR2 SMNVEV come from the germline V gene (reference sequence). J gave up 6 bases and V 4 bases, and 3 bases lay outside the gene matches. This chain's CDR3 is CASSSSGGEQYF. In DNA form, the CDR3 reads TGTGCCAGCAGTTCTTCAGGGGGCGAGCAGTACTTC.

Only a few counts were recorded for this clone. The rearrangement joins TRBV27 to TRBJ1-6; 8 bases line up with TRBD1. CDR3 length: 17 amino acids. After removal of 8 bases from V and 7 bases from J, the junction contained 16 bases not matched to a gene. Per the germline V gene, CDR1 is MNHEY and CDR2 is SMNVEV (reference sequence). CDR3 residues: CASHPRTGLRVNSPLHF. In nucleotides, the CDR3 is TGTGCCAGCCACCCTCGGACAGGGCTACGGGTGAATTCACCCCTCCACTTT.